Listed below are T cell receptor beta chains from one sample, sequenced in a study of blood T cell repertoires in COVID-19. TCRdb's copy holds only in-frame clones and misses some; the assay was immunoSEQ multiplex PCR. The sample has about 140,000 clones; 70% to 85% are singletons. What was sequenced was peripheral blood. The receptor source for this set is a man aged 55 to 70 with acute or convalescent COVID-19. CDR3s include the opening cysteine and the closing phenylalanine or tryptophan. The D gene is left open where the match is weak. Clone size is not always given. Where it is, it says once, few, many or a class for expanded clones.

NA	TRBJ2-3	TRBD1	TRBV20-1	TGCAGTGCTAGTCAGGGGACAGGGTGGGCAGATACGCAGTATTTT	CSASQGTGWADTQYF
medium-sized	TRBJ2-7	TRBD2	TRBV28	TGTGCCAGCGGGGGCCTGGGACTAGTTCTTTACGAGCAGTACTTC	CASGGLGLVLYEQYF
once	TRBJ2-7	NA	TRBV6-1	TGTGCCAGCAGTGAAGGGCAGGCGACAATCTACGAGCAGTACTTC	CASSEGQATIYEQYF
NA	TRBJ1-4	NA	TRBV6-6	TGTGCCAGCAGTGTATCAGGGGTTAATGAAAAACTGTTTTTT	CASSVSGVNEKLFF
NA	TRBJ1-1	NA	TRBV2	TGTGCCAGCAGTGAAACACAGGTGAACACTGAAGCTTTCTTT	CASSETQVNTEAFF
NA	TRBJ1-5	NA	TRBV6-2/TRBV6-3	TGTGCCAGCAGTCCACGGGTCTCCGGCGGGCCCAATCAGCCCCAGCATTTT	CASSPRVSGGPNQPQHF
once	TRBJ1-2	NA	TRBV4-2	TGTGCCAGCAGCCAAGGCGGGCGGGCAAACTATGGCTACACCTTC	CASSQGGRANYGYTF
NA	TRBJ2-3	TRBD2	TRBV5-5	TGTGCCAGCAGCTTGGTGCCAGCACTAGCGGGTTCCCACTTCACAGATACGCAGTATTTT	CASSLVPALAGSHFTDTQYF
NA	TRBJ2-2	NA	TRBV20-1	TGCAGTGCTAGGGGGCCCGGGGAGCTGTTTTTT	CSARGPGELFF
few	TRBJ1-5	TRBD1	TRBV30	TGTGCCTGGGCGACAGGGGGCCCCCAGCCCCAGCATTTT	CAWATGGPQPQHF
NA	TRBJ1-1	NA	TRBV12-3/TRBV12-4	TGTGCCAGCAGTTTCTCCCCGAACACTGAAGCTTTCTTT	CASSFSPNTEAFF
NA	TRBJ1-1	NA	TRBV28	TGTGCCAGTAGTTCCTCGTACACTGAAGCTTTCTTT	CASSSSYTEAFF
NA	TRBJ2-7	TRBD1	TRBV7-9	TGTGCCAGCAGCTTTGATGCCGGGGGGACAGGGCCTTACGAGCAGTACTTC	CASSFDAGGTGPYEQYF
NA	TRBJ1-1	TRBD1	TRBV5-1	TGCGCCAGCCGTCAGACAGGGGGCTTCACTGAAGCTTTCTTT	CASRQTGGFTEAFF
many	TRBJ1-5	NA	TRBV20-1	TGCAGTGCTAGTCTCGGGGAATTTCAGCCCCAGCATTTT	CSASLGEFQPQHF
NA	TRBJ1-5	TRBD1	TRBV5-8	TGTGCCAGCAGCCCGGGACAGGGGGCTGGCCAGCCCCAGCATTTT	CASSPGQGAGQPQHF
NA	TRBJ2-5	NA	TRBV10-3	TGTGCCATCAGTGACGGGGGCCAAGAGACCCAGTACTTC	CAISDGGQETQYF
NA	TRBJ2-1	TRBD2	TRBV19	TGTGCCAGTAGTATTCTAGCGGAGTCCGGGAATGAGCAGTTCTTC	CASSILAESGNEQFF
NA	TRBJ2-7	TRBD1	TRBV11-2	TGTGCCAGCAGCTCACAGGGGGGCTACGAGCAGTACTTC	CASSSQGGYEQYF
NA	TRBJ2-2	NA	TRBV28	TGTGCCACCACTAGCTTCCCCGGGGAGCTGTTTTTT	CATTSFPGELFF
NA	TRBJ2-1	TRBD2	TRBV11-3	TGTGCCAGCAGCTTAGGACTAGCGGGAGATGAGCAGTTCTTC	CASSLGLAGDEQFF
NA	TRBJ2-7	TRBD2	TRBV20-1	TGCAGTGCTAGTTGGACTAGCGGGAGTTGGGGGCAGGAGCAGTACTTC	CSASWTSGSWGQEQYF
few	TRBJ1-3	NA	TRBV24-1	TGTGCCACCAGTGATCCTACTGGAAACACCATATATTTT	CATSDPTGNTIYF
NA	TRBJ2-1	TRBD1	TRBV9	TGTGCCAGCAGCGTAGGGACAGGGGCGACCGGGCAGTTCTTC	CASSVGTGATGQFF
NA	TRBJ2-3	TRBD1	TRBV30	TGTGCCTGGAGTTTCTGGACAGGGGTTAGCACAGATACGCAGTATTTT	CAWSFWTGVSTDTQYF
NA	TRBJ1-2	NA	TRBV18	TGTGCCAGCTCACCGGCTCAGGACTATGGCTACACCTTC	CASSPAQDYGYTF
NA	TRBJ2-2	NA	TRBV11-2	TGTGCCAGCAGCATGACTAGATACACCGGGGAGCTGTTTTTT	CASSMTRYTGELFF
NA	TRBJ1-2	NA	TRBV7-3	TGTGCCAGCAGCTTAAAGGACAGTTACTATGGCTACACCTTC	CASSLKDSYYGYTF
once	TRBJ2-7	NA	TRBV6-5	TGTGCCAGCAGAACTTTCGGGGGATACGAGCAGTACTTC	CASRTFGGYEQYF